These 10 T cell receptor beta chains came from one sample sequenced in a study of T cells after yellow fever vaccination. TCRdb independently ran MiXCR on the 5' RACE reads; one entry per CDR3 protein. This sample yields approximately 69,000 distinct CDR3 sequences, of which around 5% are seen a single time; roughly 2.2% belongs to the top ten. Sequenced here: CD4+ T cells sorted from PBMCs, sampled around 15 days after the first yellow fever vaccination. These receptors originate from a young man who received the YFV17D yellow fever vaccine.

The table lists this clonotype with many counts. As DNA, the CDR3 is TGTGCCAGCTCACCACCCAGCCGGATGGGAAGCGGCGAAAAACTGTTTTTT. It translates to CASSPPSRMGSGEKLFF. The gene calls are TRBV18 and TRBJ1-4, with unresolved D. The germline gives CDR1 KGHSH, CDR2 LQKENI. This CDR3 contains 17 residues. Trimming removed 0 bases at V and 8 bases at J, with 19 bases between. Drawing the rest from reference TRBV18 and TRBJ1-4, the complete variable domain is NAGVMQNPRHLVRRRGQEARLRCSPMKGHSHVYWYRQLPEEGLKFMVYLQKENIIDESGMPKERFSAEFPKEGPSILRIQQVVRGDSAAYFCASSPPSRMGSGEKLFFGSGTQLSVL.

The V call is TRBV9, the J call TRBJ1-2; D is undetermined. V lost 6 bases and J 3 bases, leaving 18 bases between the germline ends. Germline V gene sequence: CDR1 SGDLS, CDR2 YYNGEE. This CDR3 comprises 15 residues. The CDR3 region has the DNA TGTGCCAGCACCTATTTACCCGGACTGGACTATGGCTACACCTTC. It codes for CASTYLPGLDYGYTF.

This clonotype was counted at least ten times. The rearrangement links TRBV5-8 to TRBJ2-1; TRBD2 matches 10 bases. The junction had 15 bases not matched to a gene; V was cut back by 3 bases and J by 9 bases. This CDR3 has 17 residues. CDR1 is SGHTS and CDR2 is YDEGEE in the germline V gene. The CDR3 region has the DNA TGTGCCAGCAGCTCCGGTAGCGGGGGGACGGATTTTGGTGAGCAGTTCTTC. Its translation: CASSSGSGGTDFGEQFF. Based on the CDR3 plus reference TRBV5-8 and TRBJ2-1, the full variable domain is EAGVTQSPTHLIKTRGQQATLRCSPISGHTSVYWYQQALGLGLQFLLWYDEGEERNRGNFPPRFSGRQFPNYSSELNVNALELEDSALYLCASSSGSGGTDFGEQFFGPGTRLTVL.

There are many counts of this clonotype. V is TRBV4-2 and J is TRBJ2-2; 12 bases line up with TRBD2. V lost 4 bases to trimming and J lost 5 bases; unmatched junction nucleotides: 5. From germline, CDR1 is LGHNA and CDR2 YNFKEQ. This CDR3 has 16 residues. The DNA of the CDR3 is TGTGCCAGCAGCCCTAGCGGGGGGGCGGGGACCGGGGAGCTGTTTTTT. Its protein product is CASSPSGGAGTGELFF.

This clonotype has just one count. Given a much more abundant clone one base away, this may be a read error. The chain's CDR3 is CVTYETQYF. The CDR3, as DNA: TGTGTCACCTACGAGACCCAGTACTTC. The chain uses TRBV15 and TRBJ2-5; D uncertain. The CDR3 covers 9 residues. The V gene's germline CDR1 is LNHNV and CDR2 YYDKDF (reference sequence).

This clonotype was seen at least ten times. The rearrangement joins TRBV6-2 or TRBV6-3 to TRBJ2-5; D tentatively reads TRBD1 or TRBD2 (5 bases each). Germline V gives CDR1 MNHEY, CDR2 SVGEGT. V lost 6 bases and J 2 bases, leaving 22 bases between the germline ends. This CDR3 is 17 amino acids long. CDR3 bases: TGTGCCAGCAGACAAAAAACGGCCGGGACGCCTCAAGAGACCCAGTACTTC. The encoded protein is CASRQKTAGTPQETQYF.

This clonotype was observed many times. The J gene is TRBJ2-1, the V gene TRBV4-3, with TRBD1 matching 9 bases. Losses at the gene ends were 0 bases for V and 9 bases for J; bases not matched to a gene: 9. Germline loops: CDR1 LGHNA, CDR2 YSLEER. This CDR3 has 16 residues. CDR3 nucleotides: TGCGCCAGCAGCCAAGATCCAGGACAGGGGTGGTTTGAGCAGTTCTTC. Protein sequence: CASSQDPGQGWFEQFF.

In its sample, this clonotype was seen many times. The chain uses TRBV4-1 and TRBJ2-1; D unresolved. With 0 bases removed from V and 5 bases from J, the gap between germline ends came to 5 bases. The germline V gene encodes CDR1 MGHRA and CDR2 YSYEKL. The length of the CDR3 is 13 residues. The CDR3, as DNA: TGCGCCAGCAGCCAAGACGGCGACAATGAGCAGTTCTTC. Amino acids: CASSQDGDNEQFF.

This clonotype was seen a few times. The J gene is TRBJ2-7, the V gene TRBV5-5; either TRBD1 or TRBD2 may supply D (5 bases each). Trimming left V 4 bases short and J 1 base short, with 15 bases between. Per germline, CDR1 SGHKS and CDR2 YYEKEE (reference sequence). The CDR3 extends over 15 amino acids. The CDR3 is CASSRTGTESYEQYV. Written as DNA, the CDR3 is TGTGCCAGCAGCAGAACCGGGACGGAATCCTACGAGCAGTACGTC.

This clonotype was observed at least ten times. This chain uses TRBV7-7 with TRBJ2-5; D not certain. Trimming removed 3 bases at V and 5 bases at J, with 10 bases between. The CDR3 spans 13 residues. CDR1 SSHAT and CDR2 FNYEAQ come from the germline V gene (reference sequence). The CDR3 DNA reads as TGTGCCAGCAGCTTGACCACAACGGAGACCCAGTACTTC. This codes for CASSLTTTETQYF.